This T cell receptor beta chain appears in the sequencing data of a study of blood T cell repertoires in COVID-19. Turning to the study itself: Whether acute or convalescent, the COVID-19 samples came from the United States, Italy and Spain.

Trimming removed 0 bases from V and 5 bases from J; junction bases left unmatched: 5. CDR1 is SGHKS, CDR2 YYEKEE, per germline (reference sequence). The CDR3 contains 16 residues. Authors' methods: Cell counts per sample came from amplifying reference gene primers. Data came from immunoSEQ multiplex PCR; TCRdb stores just in-frame clones and leaves some out. That table furnishes V, J and clone size, whereas the DNA furnished D and trimming. The sample comprises roughly 100,000 clones, about 90% of which are singletons, and 2.5% to 3.5% rests with the top ten. This sequence was found in a man aged 45-65 years in a cohort sampled during active COVID-19. V usage is TRBV5-5 and J usage is TRBJ2-2; 9 bases line up with TRBD1. The sample was peripheral blood. CDR3 region: CASSLVGTGRTGELFF. The CDR3 DNA sequence: TGTGCCAGCAGCTTGGTAGGGACAGGGAGGACCGGGGAGCTGTTTTTT.